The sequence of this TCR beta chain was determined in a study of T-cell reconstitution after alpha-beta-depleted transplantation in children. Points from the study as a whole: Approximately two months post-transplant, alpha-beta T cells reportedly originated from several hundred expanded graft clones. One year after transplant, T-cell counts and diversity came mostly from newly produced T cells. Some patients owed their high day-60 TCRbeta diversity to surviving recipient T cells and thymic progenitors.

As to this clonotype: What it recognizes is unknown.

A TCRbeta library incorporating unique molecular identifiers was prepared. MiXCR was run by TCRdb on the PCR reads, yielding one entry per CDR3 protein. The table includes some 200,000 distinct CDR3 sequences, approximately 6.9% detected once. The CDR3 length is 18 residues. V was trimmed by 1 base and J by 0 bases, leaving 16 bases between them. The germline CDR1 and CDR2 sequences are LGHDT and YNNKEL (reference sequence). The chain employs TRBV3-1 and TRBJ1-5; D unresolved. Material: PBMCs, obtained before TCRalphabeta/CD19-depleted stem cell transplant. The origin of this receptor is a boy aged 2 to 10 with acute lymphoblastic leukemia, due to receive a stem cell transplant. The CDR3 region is CASSQGSWTDDSNQPQHF. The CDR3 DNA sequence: TGTGCCAGCAGCCAAGGATCTTGGACCGACGATAGCAATCAGCCCCAGCATTTT.